These 14 T cell receptor beta chains were sequenced from one sample in a study of T cells after yellow fever vaccination. TCRdb independently ran MiXCR on the 5' RACE reads; one entry per CDR3 protein. In the table there are some 110,000 distinct CDR3 sequences, 7.2% of which are singletons. The source material was CD4+ T cells sorted from PBMCs, sampled around 45 days after the first yellow fever vaccination. Source of these receptors: a man in his late teens or twenties who received the YFV17D yellow fever vaccine.

This clonotype was recorded many times. The chain combines TRBV6-1 with TRBJ2-3; 15 bases agree with TRBD2. Trimming removed 8 bases from V and 5 bases from J; junction bases left unmatched: 11. Germline V CDR1 and CDR2: MNHNS, SASEGT. This CDR3 region has 17 residues. CDR3 sequence (DNA): TGTGCCAGCGCGGGACTAGCGGGGGGCCGGGGTTTAGATACGCAGTATTTT. It encodes CASAGLAGGRGLDTQYF.

This clonotype showed up many times. The chain joins TRBV12-3 or TRBV12-4 to TRBJ2-3, with D possibly TRBD1 on 6 matching bases. Trimming left V 1 base short and J 5 bases short, with 7 bases between. This CDR3 contains 13 residues. The CDR3 is CASSLGQEDTQYF. The CDR3 DNA follows: TGTGCCAGCAGTTTAGGACAGGAAGATACGCAGTATTTT.

The rearrangement uses TRBV4-3 and TRBJ2-7; D is perhaps TRBD1 (5 bases). CDR1 is LGHNA, CDR2 YSLEER, per germline. This CDR3 is 15 amino acids long. Trimming removed 2 bases from V and 2 bases from J, with 13 bases in between. The CDR3 nucleotides are TGCGCCAGCAGCCAATCACCACAGGAGACCTACGAGCAGTACTTC. It yields the protein CASSQSPQETYEQYF.

At least ten counts were recorded for this clonotype. This chain links TRBV12-3 or TRBV12-4 with TRBJ2-6; tentative D call: TRBD1 (5 bases). CDR3 length: 16 amino acids. Trimming took off 6 bases at V and 1 base at J, with 13 bases between the two ends. The chain's CDR3 is CASRRQPSSGANVLTF. CDR3 sequence (DNA): TGTGCCAGCAGACGACAGCCATCTTCTGGGGCCAACGTCCTGACTTTC.

In this sample, this clonotype turned up many times. This chain joins TRBV12-3 or TRBV12-4 and TRBJ2-5; 11 bases are a match to TRBD2. The length of the CDR3 is 14 residues. The J segment lost 5 bases and the V segment lost 6 bases, leaving 5 bases of the junction unmatched. The CDR3 DNA is TGTGCCAGCAGAAATAGCGGGGGGGCGGAGACCCAGTACTTC. This encodes CASRNSGGAETQYF.

There are many counts of this clonotype. This chain links TRBV5-1 with TRBJ1-2, with TRBD1 as a possible D gene (5 bases). This CDR3 region has 14 residues. Trimming pared 0 bases from V and 8 bases from J, leaving 14 bases between. Germline loops: CDR1 SGHRS, CDR2 YFSETQ. In nucleotides, the CDR3 is TGCGCCAGCAGCTTGGCCGCCGGGGGAAGGGGCTACACCTTC. Protein sequence: CASSLAAGGRGYTF.

This clonotype was counted ten times or more. The J gene is TRBJ2-3, the V gene TRBV19; TRBD2 matches at 12 bases. The V gene end was trimmed by 7 bases and the J gene end by 4 bases; junction bases not matched to a gene: 3. Per germline, CDR1 LNHDA and CDR2 SQIVND (reference sequence). The length of the CDR3 is 14 residues. The CDR3 DNA sequence: TGTGCCAGTACCCTAGCGGGGGGGCCAGATACGCAGTATTTT. Translating it yields CASTLAGGPDTQYF.

There are many counts of this clonotype. The chain employs TRBV12-3 or TRBV12-4 and TRBJ2-1; 8 nucleotides align to TRBD2. This CDR3 is 14 amino acids long. Trimming removed 3 bases from V and 10 bases from J; junction bases left unmatched: 8. The CDR3, as DNA: TGTGCCAGCAGTTTTTCCGGAGCGGGGGAGGAGCAGTTCTTC. It codes for CASSFSGAGEEQFF.

This clonotype was seen a handful of times. The genes are TRBV11-2 and TRBJ2-1; 9 bases map to TRBD2. The J segment lost 8 bases and the V segment lost 4 bases, leaving 18 bases of the junction unmatched. CDR1 SGHAT and CDR2 FQNNGV come from the germline V gene. This CDR3 has 18 residues. The CDR3 protein is CASSWFRLAGASGYEQFF. Written as DNA, the CDR3 is TGTGCCAGCAGCTGGTTCAGATTAGCGGGGGCTTCTGGGTATGAGCAGTTCTTC.

The chain is built from TRBV5-4 and TRBJ2-1; D is perhaps TRBD1 or TRBD2 (5 bases each). From germline, CDR1 is SGHNT and CDR2 YYREEE (reference sequence). This CDR3 contains 13 residues. Trimming stripped 4 bases from V and 8 bases from J, with 13 bases between. The CDR3 sequence: CASSTGTSDEQFF. CDR3 in DNA: TGTGCCAGCAGCACCGGGACCAGTGATGAGCAGTTCTTC.

There are a few counts of this clonotype. The rearrangement joins TRBV4-3 to TRBJ2-3; the match to TRBD1 covers 7 bases. CDR1 and CDR2 from the germline V gene are LGHNA and YSLEER. Losses at the gene ends were 4 bases for V and 4 bases for J; bases not matched to a gene: 8. This CDR3 is 15 amino acids long. The CDR3 reads CASSLQGNTADTQYF. The CDR3 nucleotides read TGCGCCAGCAGCCTACAGGGGAATACAGCAGATACGCAGTATTTT.

This clonotype was observed many times. This chain connects TRBV7-3 to TRBJ2-5; 10 bases align to TRBD2. Germline V gene data show CDR1 as SGHTA and CDR2 as FQGTGA. The CDR3 has 17 amino acids. Trimming at V came to 2 bases and at J to 5 bases, leaving 11 bases not matched to a gene. As DNA, the CDR3 is TGTGCCAGCAGCTTACTGGGCGCCGGAGCGGGGGGGGAGACCCAGTACTTC. The encoded protein is CASSLLGAGAGGETQYF.

This clonotype has at least ten counts. This chain uses TRBV25-1 with TRBJ2-5; D might be TRBD1 or TRBD2, each matching 5 bases. This CDR3 contains 12 residues. Germline V gene data show CDR1 as MGHDK and CDR2 as SYGVNS. V was clipped by 8 bases and J by 3 bases, with 10 bases between them. CDR3 bases: TGTGCCAGCTCGGGGCTGAAAGAGACCCAGTACTTC. Its translation: CASSGLKETQYF.

This clonotype came up many times. This chain uses TRBV6-5 with TRBJ2-4; 7 nucleotides line up with TRBD2. The CDR3 is 18 residues long. The junction had 14 bases not matched to a gene; V was cut back by 2 bases and J by 4 bases. The V gene's germline CDR1 is MNHEY and CDR2 SVGAGI. The CDR3, as DNA: TGTGCCAGCAGTTACCGGTGGGGAGGGCTTATTTTTAAAAACATTCAGTACTTC. This translates into CASSYRWGGLIFKNIQYF.